This record looks at one T cell receptor beta chain sequence and its context. Its antigen is not identified. The sample comes from a study of T cell responses to AZD1222 COVID-19 vaccine. The CDR3 extends over 15 amino acids. The V and J ends lost 4 bases and 6 bases respectively, with 18 bases between them. Germline CDR1 is LGHNA and CDR2 is YSLEER. Findings and caveats of the study: The study sampled repertoires only after the peak T cell response. Among vaccine-associated CD4 TCRs, coverage spanned spike, with dominance at 160-218 and 743-854. Two AZD1222 doses significantly raised spike-specific TCR breadth and depth over controls. Among spike-specific TCRs, nearly half reportedly target unmutated variant regions.

Here immunoSEQ multiplex PCR was the method, and the copy in TCRdb shows in-frame clones only, minus some. The data hold over 150,000 clones, with 90% observed a single time. The origin of this receptor is an adult in good health. The material sequenced was peripheral blood, taken on day 0 of AZD1222 vaccination. The chain recombines TRBV4-3 with TRBJ1-2; D may be TRBD1 (5 bases). CDR3 sequence (DNA): TGCGCCAGCAGCCGCCACGGCAGGGCTGAACATGGCTACACCTTC. It codes for CASSRHGRAEHGYTF.